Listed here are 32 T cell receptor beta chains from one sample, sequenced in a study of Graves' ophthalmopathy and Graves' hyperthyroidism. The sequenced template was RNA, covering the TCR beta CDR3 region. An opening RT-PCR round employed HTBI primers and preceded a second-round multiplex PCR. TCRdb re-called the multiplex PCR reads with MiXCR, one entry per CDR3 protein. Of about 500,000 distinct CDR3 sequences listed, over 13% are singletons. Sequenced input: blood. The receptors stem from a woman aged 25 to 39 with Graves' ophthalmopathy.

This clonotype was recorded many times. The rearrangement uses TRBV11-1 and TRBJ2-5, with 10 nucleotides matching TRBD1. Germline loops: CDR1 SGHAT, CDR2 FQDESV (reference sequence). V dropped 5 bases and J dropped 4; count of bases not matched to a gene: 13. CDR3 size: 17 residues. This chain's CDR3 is CASSPPPDRGLRETQYF. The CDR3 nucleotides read TGTGCCAGCAGCCCCCCCCCGGACAGGGGGTTAAGAGAGACCCAGTACTTC.

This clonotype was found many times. The CDR3 spells CASSLSLVGTIYEQYF. The CDR3, as DNA: TGTGCCAGCAGTTTATCCCTAGTGGGTACCATCTACGAGCAGTACTTC. The rearrangement links TRBV28 to TRBJ2-7; D remains unclear. V shed 1 base and J shed 3 bases, with 16 bases lying between them. This CDR3 is 16 amino acids long. Germline lookup yields CDR1 MDHEN and CDR2 SYDVKM.

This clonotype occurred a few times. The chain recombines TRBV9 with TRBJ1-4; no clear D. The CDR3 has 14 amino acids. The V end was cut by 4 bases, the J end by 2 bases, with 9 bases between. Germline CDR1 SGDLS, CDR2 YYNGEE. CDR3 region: CASSPGWTNEKLFF. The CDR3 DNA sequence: TGTGCCAGCAGCCCCGGATGGACTAATGAAAAACTGTTTTTT.

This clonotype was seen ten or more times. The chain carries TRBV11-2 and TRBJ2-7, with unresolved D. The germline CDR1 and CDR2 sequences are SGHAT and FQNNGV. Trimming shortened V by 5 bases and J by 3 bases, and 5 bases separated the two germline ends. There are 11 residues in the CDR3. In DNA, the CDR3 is TGTGCCAGCAGCCAGCGCTACGAGCAGTACTTC. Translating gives CASSQRYEQYF.

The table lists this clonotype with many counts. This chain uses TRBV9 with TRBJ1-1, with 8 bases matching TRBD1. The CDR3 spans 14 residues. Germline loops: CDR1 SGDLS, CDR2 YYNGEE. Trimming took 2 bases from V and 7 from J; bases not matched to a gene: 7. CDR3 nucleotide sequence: TGTGCCAGCAGCGTGGCAGGGGGCGGGGGTGAAGCTTTCTTT. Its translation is CASSVAGGGGEAFF.

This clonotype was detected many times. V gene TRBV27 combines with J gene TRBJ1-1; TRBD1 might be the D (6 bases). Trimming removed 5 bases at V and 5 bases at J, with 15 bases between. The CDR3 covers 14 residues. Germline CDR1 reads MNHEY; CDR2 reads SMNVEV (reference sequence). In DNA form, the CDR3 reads TGTGCCAGCAGTATTGCAGGGGTAGGGACTGAAGCTTTCTTT. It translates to CASSIAGVGTEAFF.

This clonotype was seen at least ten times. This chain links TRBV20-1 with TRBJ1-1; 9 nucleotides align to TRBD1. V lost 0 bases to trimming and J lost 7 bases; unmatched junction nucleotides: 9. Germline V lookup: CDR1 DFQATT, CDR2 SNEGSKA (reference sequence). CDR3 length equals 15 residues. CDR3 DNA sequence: TGCAGTGCTAGAGATTTAGGACAGGGGTTGGGTGAAGCTTTCTTT. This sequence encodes CSARDLGQGLGEAFF.

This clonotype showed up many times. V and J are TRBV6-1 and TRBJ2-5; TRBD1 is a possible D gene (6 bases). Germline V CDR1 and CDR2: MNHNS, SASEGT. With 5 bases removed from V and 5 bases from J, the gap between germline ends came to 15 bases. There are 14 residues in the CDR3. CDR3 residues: CASSTHRVRETQYF. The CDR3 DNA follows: TGTGCCAGCAGTACACACAGGGTGCGGGAGACCCAGTACTTC.

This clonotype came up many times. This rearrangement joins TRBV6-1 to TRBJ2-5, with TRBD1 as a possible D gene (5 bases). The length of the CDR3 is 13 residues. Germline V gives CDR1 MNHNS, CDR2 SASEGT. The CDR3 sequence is CATKSPGKETQYF. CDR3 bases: TGTGCTACCAAGAGCCCAGGGAAAGAGACCCAGTACTTC.

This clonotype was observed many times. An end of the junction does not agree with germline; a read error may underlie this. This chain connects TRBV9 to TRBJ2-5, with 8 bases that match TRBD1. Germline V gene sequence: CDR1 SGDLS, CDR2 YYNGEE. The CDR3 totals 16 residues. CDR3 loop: CASSVGAGGVQKTQYF. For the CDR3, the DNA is TGTGCCAGCAGCGTAGGGGCAGGGGGCGTCCAAAAGACCCAGTACTTC.

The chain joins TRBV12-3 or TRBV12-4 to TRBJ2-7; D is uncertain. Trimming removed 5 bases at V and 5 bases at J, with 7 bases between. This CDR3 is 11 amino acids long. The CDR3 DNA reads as TGTGCCAGCAGTATTGGCAACGAGCAGTACTTC. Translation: CASSIGNEQYF.

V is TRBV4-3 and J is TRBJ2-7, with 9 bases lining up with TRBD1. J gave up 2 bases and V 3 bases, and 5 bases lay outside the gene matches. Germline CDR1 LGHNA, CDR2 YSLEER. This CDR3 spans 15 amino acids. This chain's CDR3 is CASSQEGQGTYEQYF. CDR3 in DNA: TGCGCCAGCAGCCAGGAGGGACAGGGAACCTACGAGCAGTACTTC.

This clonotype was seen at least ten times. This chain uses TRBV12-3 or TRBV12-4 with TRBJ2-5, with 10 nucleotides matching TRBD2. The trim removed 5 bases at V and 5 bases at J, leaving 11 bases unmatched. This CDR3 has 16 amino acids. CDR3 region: CASSLDGGLAMETQYF. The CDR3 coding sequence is TGTGCCAGCAGTCTCGACGGGGGACTAGCGATGGAGACCCAGTACTTC.

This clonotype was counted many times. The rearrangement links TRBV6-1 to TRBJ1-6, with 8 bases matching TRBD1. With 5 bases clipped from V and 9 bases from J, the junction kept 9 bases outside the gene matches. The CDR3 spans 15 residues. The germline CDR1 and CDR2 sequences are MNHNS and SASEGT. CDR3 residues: CASSPQTGESSPLHF. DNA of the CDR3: TGTGCCAGCAGTCCGCAGACAGGGGAAAGTTCACCCCTCCACTTT.

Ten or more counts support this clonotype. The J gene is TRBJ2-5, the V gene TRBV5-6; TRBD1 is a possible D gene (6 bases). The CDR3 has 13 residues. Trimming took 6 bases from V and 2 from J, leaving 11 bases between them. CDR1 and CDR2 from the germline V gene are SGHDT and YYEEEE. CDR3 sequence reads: CASKTRGQETQYF. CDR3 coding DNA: TGTGCCAGCAAGACAAGGGGGCAAGAGACCCAGTACTTC.

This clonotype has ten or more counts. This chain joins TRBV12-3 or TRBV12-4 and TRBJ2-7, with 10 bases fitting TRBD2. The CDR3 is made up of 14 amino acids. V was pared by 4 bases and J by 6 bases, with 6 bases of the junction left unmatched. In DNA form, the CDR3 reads TGTGCCAGCAGTTCTAGCGGGGGAGGCATCGAGCAGTACTTC. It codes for CASSSSGGGIEQYF.

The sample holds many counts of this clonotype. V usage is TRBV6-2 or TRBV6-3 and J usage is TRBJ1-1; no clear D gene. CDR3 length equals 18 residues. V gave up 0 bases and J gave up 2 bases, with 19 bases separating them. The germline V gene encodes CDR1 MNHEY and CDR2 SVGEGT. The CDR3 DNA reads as TGTGCCAGCAGTTACTCGCCCGAGCGTGATTGGGGAAACACTGAAGCTTTCTTT. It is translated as CASSYSPERDWGNTEAFF.

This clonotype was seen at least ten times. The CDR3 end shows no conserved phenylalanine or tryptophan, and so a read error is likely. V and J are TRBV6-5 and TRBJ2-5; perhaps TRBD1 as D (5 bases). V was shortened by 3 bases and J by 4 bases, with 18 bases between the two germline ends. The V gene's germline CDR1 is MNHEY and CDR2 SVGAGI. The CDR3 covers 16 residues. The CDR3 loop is CASSYGLGREGETQYL. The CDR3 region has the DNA TGTGCCAGCAGTTATGGATTGGGCAGGGAAGGAGAGACCCAGTACCTC.

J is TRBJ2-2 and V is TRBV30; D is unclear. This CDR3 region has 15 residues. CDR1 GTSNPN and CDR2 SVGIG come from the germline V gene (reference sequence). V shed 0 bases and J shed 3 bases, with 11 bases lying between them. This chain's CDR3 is CAWSVLLGYTGELFF. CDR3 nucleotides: TGTGCCTGGAGTGTACTGTTGGGATACACCGGGGAGCTGTTTTTT. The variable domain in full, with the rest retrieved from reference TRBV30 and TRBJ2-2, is SQTIHQWPATLVQPVGSPLSLECTVEGTSNPNLYWYRQAAGRGLQLLFYSVGIGQISSEVPQNLSASRPQDRQFILSSKKLLLSDSGFYLCAWSVLLGYTGELFFGEGSRLTVL.

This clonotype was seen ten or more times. This chain's CDR3 is CASSYASGGLNTEAFF. Written as DNA, the CDR3 is TGTGCCAGCAGTTACGCGTCGGGGGGCCTGAACACTGAAGCTTTCTTT. This chain connects TRBV6-5 to TRBJ1-1, with D possibly matching TRBD1 (6 bases). CDR1 MNHEY and CDR2 SVGAGI come from the germline V gene. The CDR3 contains 16 residues. V was shortened by 2 bases and J by 0 bases, with 13 bases between the two germline ends.

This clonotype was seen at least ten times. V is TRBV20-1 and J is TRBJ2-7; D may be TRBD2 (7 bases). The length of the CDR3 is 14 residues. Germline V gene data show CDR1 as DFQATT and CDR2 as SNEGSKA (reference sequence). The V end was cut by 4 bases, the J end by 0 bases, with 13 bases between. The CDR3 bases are TGCAGTGCTACCTTTGGGGGGGCCTCCTACGAGCAGTACTTC. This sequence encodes CSATFGGASYEQYF.

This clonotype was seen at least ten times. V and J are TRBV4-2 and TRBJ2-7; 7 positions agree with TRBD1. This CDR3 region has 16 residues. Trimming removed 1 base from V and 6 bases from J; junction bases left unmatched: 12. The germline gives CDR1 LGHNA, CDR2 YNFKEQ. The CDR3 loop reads CASSQVGQGGKSEQYF. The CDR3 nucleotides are TGTGCCAGCAGCCAAGTCGGGCAAGGGGGCAAGTCCGAGCAGTACTTC.

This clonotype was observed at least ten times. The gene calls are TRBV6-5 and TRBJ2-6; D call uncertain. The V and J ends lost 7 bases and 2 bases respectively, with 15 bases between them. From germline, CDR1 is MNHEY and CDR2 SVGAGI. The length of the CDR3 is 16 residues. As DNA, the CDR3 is TGTGCCAGCACCTACCTTTTGGGCGCTGGGGCCAACGTCCTGACTTTC. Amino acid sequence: CASTYLLGAGANVLTF.

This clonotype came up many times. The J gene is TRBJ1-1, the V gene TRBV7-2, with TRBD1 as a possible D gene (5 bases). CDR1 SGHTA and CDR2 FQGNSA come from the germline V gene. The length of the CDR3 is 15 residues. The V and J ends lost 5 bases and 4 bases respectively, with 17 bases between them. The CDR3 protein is CASSTAPGLGTEAFF. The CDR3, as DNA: TGTGCCAGCAGCACCGCTCCAGGGTTAGGCACTGAAGCTTTCTTT.

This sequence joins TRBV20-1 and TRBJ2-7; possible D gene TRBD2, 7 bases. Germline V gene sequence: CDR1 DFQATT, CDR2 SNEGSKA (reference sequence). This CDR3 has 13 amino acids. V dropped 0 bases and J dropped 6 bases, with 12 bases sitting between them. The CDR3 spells CSAREGGLAEQYF. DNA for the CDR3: TGCAGTGCTAGAGAGGGGGGGCTCGCCGAGCAGTACTTC.

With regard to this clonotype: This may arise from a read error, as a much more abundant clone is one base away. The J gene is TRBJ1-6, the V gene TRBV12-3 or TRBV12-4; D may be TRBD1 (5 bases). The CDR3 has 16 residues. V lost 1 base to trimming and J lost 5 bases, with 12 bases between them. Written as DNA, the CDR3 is TGTGCCAGCAGTTTAGGGTCACGGGGGAATAATTCACCCCTCCACTTT. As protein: CASSLGSRGNNSPLHF.

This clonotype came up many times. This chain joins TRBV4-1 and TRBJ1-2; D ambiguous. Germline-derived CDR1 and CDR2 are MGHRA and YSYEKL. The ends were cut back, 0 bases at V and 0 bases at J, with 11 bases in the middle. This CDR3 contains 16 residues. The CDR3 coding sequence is TGCGCCAGCAGCCAAGAATGGGTGCGAGCTAACTATGGCTACACCTTC. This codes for CASSQEWVRANYGYTF.

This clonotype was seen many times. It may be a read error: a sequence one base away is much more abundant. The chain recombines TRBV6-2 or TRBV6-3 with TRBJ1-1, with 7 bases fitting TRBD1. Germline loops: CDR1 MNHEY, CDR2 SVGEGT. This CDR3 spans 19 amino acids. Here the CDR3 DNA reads TGTGCCAGCAGTTACTCGAGATGGGTCTCGACAGGGTTGTTAACTGGAGCTTTCTTT. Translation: CASSYSRWVSTGLLTGAFF.

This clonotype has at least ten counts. Written as DNA, the CDR3 is TGTGCCAGCAGCTGGGGACAGGGTCAGTGGGGCACTGAAGCTTTCTTT. Translated: CASSWGQGQWGTEAFF. The chain recombines TRBV5-4 with TRBJ1-1; TRBD1 agrees at 9 bases. The CDR3 length is 16 residues. Germline V gene data show CDR1 as SGHNT and CDR2 as YYREEE (reference sequence). The V segment lost 3 bases and the J segment 4 bases; nucleotides outside the gene matches: 10.

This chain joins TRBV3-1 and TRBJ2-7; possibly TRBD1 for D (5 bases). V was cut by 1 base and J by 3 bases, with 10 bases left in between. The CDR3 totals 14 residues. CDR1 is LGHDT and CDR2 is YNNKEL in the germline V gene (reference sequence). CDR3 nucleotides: TGTGCCAGCAGCCAAGTAGACAGCAACTACGAGCAGTACTTC. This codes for CASSQVDSNYEQYF.

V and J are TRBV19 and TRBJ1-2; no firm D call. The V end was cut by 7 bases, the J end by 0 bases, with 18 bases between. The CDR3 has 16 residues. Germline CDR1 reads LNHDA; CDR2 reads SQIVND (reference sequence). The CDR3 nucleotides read TGTGCCAGTAAACGCCAGGACCGCGCAACTAACTATGGCTACACCTTC. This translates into CASKRQDRATNYGYTF.

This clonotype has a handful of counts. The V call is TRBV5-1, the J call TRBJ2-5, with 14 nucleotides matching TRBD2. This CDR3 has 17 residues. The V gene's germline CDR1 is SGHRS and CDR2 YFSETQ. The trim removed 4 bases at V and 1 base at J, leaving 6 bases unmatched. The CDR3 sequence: CASSAGTSGSPQETQYF. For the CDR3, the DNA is TGCGCCAGCAGCGCCGGGACTAGCGGGAGCCCCCAAGAGACCCAGTACTTC.